This T cell receptor beta chain is from a study of blood T cells in healthy people across ages. A second PCR, run for roughly 7 to 11 cycles, used a sample-barcoded 5' primer plus a J-beta primer mix. Each CDR3 protein is one row after TCRdb ran MiXCR on the 5' RACE reads. The sample lists some 1.5 million distinct CDR3 sequences, 25% to 30% occurring once. Study conclusions and caveats: Long-lived and aged donors differed, with more naive CD4+ cells and higher diversity in the long-lived.

Worth noting for this clonotype: Its antigen is unidentified.

This TCR was recovered from a woman in her twenties or thirties in good health. The sequencing input was blood.

In DNA, the CDR3 is TGCAGCGTAACAGGGGAGTATTCTGGGGCCAACGTCCTGACTTTC. Residues: CSVTGEYSGANVLTF. The J gene is TRBJ2-6, the V gene TRBV29-1; 7 nucleotides line up with TRBD1. With 6 bases clipped from V and 1 base from J, the junction kept 6 bases outside the gene matches. The CDR3 runs 15 residues. Germline V gene sequence: CDR1 SQVTM, CDR2 ANQGSEA. Together with reference TRBV29-1 and TRBJ2-6, the CDR3 gives the full variable domain: SAVISQKPSRDICQRGTSLTIQCQVDSQVTMMFWYRQQPGQSLTLIATANQGSEATYESGFVIDKFPISRPNLTFSTLTVSNMSPEDSSIYLCSVTGEYSGANVLTFGAGSRLTVL.